This T cell receptor (beta chain) was recovered during a study of T cells after yellow fever vaccination. MiXCR, run by TCRdb on the 5' RACE reads, gives a single entry per CDR3 protein. This sample has 500,000 to 650,000 distinct CDR3 sequences, with approximately 13% found just once. The V gene's germline CDR1 is WSHSY and CDR2 SAAADI. The trim removed 3 bases at V and 4 bases at J, leaving 5 bases unmatched. CDR3 length equals 15 residues. The sample here was PBMCs, taken on the day of the yellow fever booster vaccination. The V gene is TRBV10-2, the J gene TRBJ2-5, with 10 bases fitting TRBD2. The sequence was collected from a man younger than 45 who received the YFV17D yellow fever vaccine. CDR3 sequence (DNA): TGCGCCAGCAGTGAACTAGCGGGGTTGGGAGAGACCCAGTACTTC. Translating it yields CASSELAGLGETQYF.